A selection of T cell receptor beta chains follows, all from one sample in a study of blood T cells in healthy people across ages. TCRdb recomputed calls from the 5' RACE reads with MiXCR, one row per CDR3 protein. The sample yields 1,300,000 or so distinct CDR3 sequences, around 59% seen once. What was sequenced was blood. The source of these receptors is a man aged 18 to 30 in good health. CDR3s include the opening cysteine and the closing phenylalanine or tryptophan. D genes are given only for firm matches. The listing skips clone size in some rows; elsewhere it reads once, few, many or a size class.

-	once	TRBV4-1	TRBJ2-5	CASSQGLGREQYF	TGCGCCAGCAGCCAAGGATTGGGCAGAGAGCAGTACTTC
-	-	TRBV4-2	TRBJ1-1	CGSSQGEIKNTEAFF	TGTGGCAGCAGCCAAGGGGAGATAAAGAACACTGAAGCTTTCTTT
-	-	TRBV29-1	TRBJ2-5	CSVEQTLVGGIFQETQYF	TGCAGCGTTGAACAAACCCTCGTTGGGGGGATCTTCCAAGAGACCCAGTACTTC
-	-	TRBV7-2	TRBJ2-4	CASSLNLGEQNIQYF	TGTGCCAGCAGCTTAAATCTGGGGGAACAAAACATTCAGTACTTC
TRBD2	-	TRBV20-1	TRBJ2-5	CSAIGLAGETQYF	TGCAGTGCTATTGGACTAGCAGGGGAGACCCAGTACTTC
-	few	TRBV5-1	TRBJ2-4	CASSPRGERAKNIQYF	TGCGCCAGCAGCCCAAGGGGGGAGAGGGCCAAAAACATTCAGTACTTC
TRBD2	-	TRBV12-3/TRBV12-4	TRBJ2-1	CASRLAGREQFF	TGTGCCTCCCGACTAGCCGGGAGGGAGCAGTTCTTC
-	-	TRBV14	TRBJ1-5	CASSHGARGPQHF	TGTGCCAGCAGCCACGGGGCACGGGGGCCCCAGCATTTT
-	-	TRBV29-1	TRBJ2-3	CSVGGGADGTDTQYF	TGCAGCGTTGGTGGGGGCGCGGATGGCACAGATACGCAGTATTTT
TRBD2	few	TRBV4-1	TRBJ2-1	CASSQESAGGEQFF	TGCGCCAGCAGCCAAGAGTCCGCGGGGGGCGAGCAGTTCTTC
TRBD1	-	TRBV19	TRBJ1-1	CATRQGATEAFF	TGTGCCACAAGACAGGGGGCCACTGAAGCTTTCTTT
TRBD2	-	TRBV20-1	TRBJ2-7	CSARDLKSGTSAPVYEQYF	TGCAGTGCTAGAGATCTCAAGTCAGGGACTAGCGCCCCTGTCTACGAGCAGTACTTC
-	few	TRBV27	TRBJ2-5	CASSLRRGPETQYF	TGTGCCAGCAGTTTACGGAGGGGGCCGGAGACCCAGTACTTC
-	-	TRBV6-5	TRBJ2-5	CASSYSIGRQETQYF	TGTGCCAGCAGTTACTCGATAGGTAGACAAGAGACCCAGTACTTC
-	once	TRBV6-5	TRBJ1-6	CASSLPRGVYNSPLHF	TGTGCCAGCAGTCTTCCTCGGGGGGTCTATAATTCACCCCTCCACTTT
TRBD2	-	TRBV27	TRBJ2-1	CASSLIYAGGLLKFF	TGTGCCAGCAGTTTAATCTACGCGGGAGGGCTCCTAAAGTTCTTC
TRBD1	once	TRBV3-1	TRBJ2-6	CASSGRTGGFFSGANVLTF	TGTGCCAGCAGCGGACGGACAGGGGGCTTCTTCTCTGGGGCCAACGTCCTGACTTTC
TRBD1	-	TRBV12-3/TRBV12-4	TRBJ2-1	CASSPGGPEQFF	TGTGCCAGCAGTCCAGGGGGCCCAGAGCAGTTCTTC
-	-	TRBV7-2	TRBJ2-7	CASSRSGPLREQYF	TGTGCCAGCAGCCGTAGTGGGCCCCTTCGCGAGCAGTACTTC
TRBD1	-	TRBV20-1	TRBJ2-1	CSARTGYDEQFF	TGCAGTGCCCGGACAGGGTACGATGAGCAGTTCTTC
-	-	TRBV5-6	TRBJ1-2	CASILEPRFGGYTF	TGTGCCAGCATCTTGGAGCCTCGGTTTGGGGGCTACACCTTC
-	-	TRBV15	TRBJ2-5	CATSRGQPEETQYF	TGTGCCACCAGCAGAGGACAGCCGGAAGAGACCCAGTACTTC
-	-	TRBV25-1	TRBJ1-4	CASSERTSTGTGGGEKLFF	TGTGCCAGCAGTGAGCGAACTTCAACCGGGACCGGGGGCGGTGAAAAACTGTTTTTT